This T cell receptor beta chain was recovered during a study of blood T cell repertoires in COVID-19. As originally analysed: Estimation of nucleated cell counts relied on the amplification of reference gene primers. The repertoire was sequenced with immunoSEQ multiplex PCR; TCRdb's copy has only in-frame clones and lacks some. V and J calls and clone size are those listed in that table; D and trimming were worked out from the DNA. Of about 200,000 clones in the sample, approximately 80% were seen once. This TCR derives from a woman of 80 years or more with acute or convalescent COVID-19. Input material: peripheral blood.

The CDR3 here is CASSLAGTSTDTQYF. The CDR3 DNA follows: TGTGCCAGCAGCTTAGCGGGTACTAGCACAGATACGCAGTATTTT. The rearrangement links TRBV27 to TRBJ2-3, with 7 nucleotides matching TRBD2. V was clipped by 6 bases and J by 0 bases; unmatched bases: 6. The germline CDR1 and CDR2 sequences are MNHEY and SMNVEV (reference sequence). The CDR3 sequence is 15 residues long.